Shown below are 9 T cell receptor beta chains from a single sample sequenced in a study of blood T cell repertoires in COVID-19 (dated by TCRdb to the early 2020s). To prepare the library, the immunoSEQ multiplex PCR assay was applied. TCRdb stores this immuneACCESS table with in-frame sequences only. Part of the clones is absent; in the studies checked, under half of the shortfall reflects unresolved V genes, and no reason is known for the rest. This sample gives about 170,000 clones in total; about 87% of them show up just once. 20% to 30% of the sample lies in the top ten. Sample: peripheral blood. These receptor sequences come from a man aged 55 to 70 with acute or convalescent COVID-19.

The J gene is TRBJ1-3, the V gene TRBV6-5; tentative D call: TRBD1 (5 bases). CDR1 and CDR2 (germline): MNHEY, SVGAGI. The CDR3 is made up of 16 amino acids. V was pared by 0 bases and J by 4 bases, with 13 bases between. As DNA, the CDR3 is TGTGCCAGCAGTTACTCTGGCCAGGGAAAAGGAAACACCATATATTTT. Encoded protein: CASSYSGQGKGNTIYF.

The genes are TRBV6-5 and TRBJ2-7, with TRBD1 matching over 9 bases. CDR1 and CDR2 (germline): MNHEY, SVGAGI. V gave up 5 bases and J gave up 6 bases; unmatched junction bases: 5. The CDR3 is 13 residues long. CDR3: CASSRTGEGEQYV. In DNA, the CDR3 is TGTGCCAGCAGTAGGACAGGGGAAGGCGAGCAGTACGTC.

The V gene is TRBV4-1, the J gene TRBJ2-5; D is possibly TRBD2 (5 bases). V was pared by 4 bases and J by 5 bases, with 11 bases between. The CDR3 covers 13 residues. Germline V lookup: CDR1 MGHRA, CDR2 YSYEKL. The CDR3 bases are TGCGCCAGCAGCCTAGCGAGTTTTGAGACCCAGTACTTC. It is translated as CASSLASFETQYF.

V gene TRBV11-2 combines with J gene TRBJ1-5; TRBD1 agrees at 8 bases. CDR3 length: 14 amino acids. The J segment lost 2 bases and the V segment lost 5 bases, leaving 2 bases of the junction unmatched. Germline V lookup: CDR1 SGHAT, CDR2 FQNNGV. Written as DNA, the CDR3 is TGTGCCAGCAGCGTGGACAGGGGCAATCAGCCCCAGCATTTT. Translated: CASSVDRGNQPQHF.

The rearrangement links TRBV7-9 to TRBJ1-1, with D perhaps TRBD1 (5 bases). The CDR3 loop spans 16 amino acids. The germline V and J ends were trimmed by 5 bases and 4 bases, with 20 bases remaining between them. CDR1 and CDR2 (germline): SEHNR, FQNEAQ (reference sequence). For the CDR3, the DNA is TGTGCCAGCAGCGCAAGACAGCCTACGGGGGGCACTGAAGCTTTCTTT. Translated: CASSARQPTGGTEAFF.

In this sample, this clone turned up a few times. The chain uses TRBV11-3 and TRBJ1-1; weak D call: TRBD1 (5 bases). The CDR3 is 17 amino acids. V shed 1 base and J shed 0 bases, with 15 bases lying between them. From germline, CDR1 is SGHNT and CDR2 YENEEA. CDR3 nucleotides: TGTGCCAGCAGCTTAGGGATTGGGGCAGAAATGAACACTGAAGCTTTCTTT. It codes for CASSLGIGAEMNTEAFF.

V and J are TRBV11-2 and TRBJ1-3, with 7 positions matching TRBD1. Germline lookup yields CDR1 SGHAT and CDR2 FQNNGV. This CDR3 region has 14 residues. The ends lost 5 bases at V and 4 bases at J; junction bases unmatched: 5. The DNA of the CDR3 is TGTGCCAGCAGCCCGGGGACAGCAGGAAACACCATATATTTT. Amino acids: CASSPGTAGNTIYF.

The genes are TRBV19 and TRBJ1-2; the match to TRBD1 covers 8 bases. In germline, CDR1 is LNHDA, CDR2 SQIVND (reference sequence). V lost 4 bases and J lost 5; bases outside the gene matches: 12. This CDR3 contains 16 residues. The CDR3 region is CASSRVGQGQGYGYTF. In nucleotides, the CDR3 is TGTGCCAGTAGTAGGGTAGGCCAAGGACAGGGTTATGGCTACACCTTC.

CDR3 in DNA: TGCAGCGTTGGGCGGGGTAATCAGCCCCAGCATTTT. Its protein product is CSVGRGNQPQHF. This chain links TRBV29-1 with TRBJ1-5, with D uncertain. The CDR3 consists of 12 residues. The V end lost 4 bases, the J end lost 4 bases, and 8 bases lay between the germline ends. Germline CDR1 reads SQVTM; CDR2 reads ANQGSEA.